The sequence of this T cell receptor (beta chain) was determined in a study of human T cells and chemical hapten exposure. Documented time point: patch test 1, 2 weeks after DPC sensitization. Regarding treatment: therapeutic diphenylcyclopropenone sensitization with weekly scalp DPC. Each CDR3 protein gets one entry after TCRdb re-called the RACE reads with MiXCR. The data contain 340,000 or so distinct CDR3 sequences, roughly 6.9% of them singletons. V trimming: 7 bases; J trimming: 0 bases; junction bases outside the gene matches: 5. This CDR3 spans 14 amino acids. Looked up from germline, CDR1 is MNHEY and CDR2 is SVGEGT.

The clonotype comes from a woman aged 18-30 years with alopecia areata. Some clones in this sample may be carry-over from other donors' samples. Here the sequenced sample was whole blood, taken in connection with sensitization to the hapten diphenylcyclopropenone (DPC). The rearrangement joins TRBV6-2 or TRBV6-3 to TRBJ2-7, with 8 positions matching TRBD1. The CDR3 nucleotides are TGTGCCAGCATCGGGACAGGCCTCTCCTACGAGCAGTACTTC. Translated, it gives CASIGTGLSYEQYF.